The text below deals with one T cell receptor (beta chain). Assay: immunoSEQ multiplex PCR; the TCRdb copy retains only in-frame clones and omits some. The repertoire includes tens of thousands of clones, 80% to 95% of them detected once, and roughly 0.9% sits in the top ten. CDR1 SGHKS and CDR2 YYEKEE come from the germline V gene (reference sequence). The CDR3 covers 11 residues. V was clipped by 0 bases and J by 5 bases, with 1 base between them. This sample is part of a study of T cell clones after liver transplantation. The sequence came from a human patient who received a liver transplant. Some T cells may have come from the graft donor. The sample was CD4+ T cells from blood, taken around 25 months after liver transplant. The chain carries TRBV5-5 and TRBJ2-3; no reliable D call. CDR3 DNA: TGTGCCAGCAGCTTGGTAGATACGCAGTATTTT. It yields the protein CASSLVDTQYF.